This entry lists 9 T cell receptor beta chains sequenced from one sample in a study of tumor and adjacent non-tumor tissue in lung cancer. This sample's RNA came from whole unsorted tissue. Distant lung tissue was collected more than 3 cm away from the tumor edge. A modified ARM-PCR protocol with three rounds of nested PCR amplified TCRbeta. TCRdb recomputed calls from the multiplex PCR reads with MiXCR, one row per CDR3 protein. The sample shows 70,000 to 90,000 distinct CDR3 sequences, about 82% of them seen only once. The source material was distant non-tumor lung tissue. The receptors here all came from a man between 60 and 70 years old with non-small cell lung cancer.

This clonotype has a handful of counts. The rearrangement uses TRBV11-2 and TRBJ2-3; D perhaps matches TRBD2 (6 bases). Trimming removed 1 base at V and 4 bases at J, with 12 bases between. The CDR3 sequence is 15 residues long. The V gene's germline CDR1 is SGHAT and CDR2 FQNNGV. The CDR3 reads CASSLGGRSPDTQYF. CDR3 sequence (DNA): TGTGCCAGCAGCTTAGGGGGGAGGTCCCCAGATACGCAGTATTTT.

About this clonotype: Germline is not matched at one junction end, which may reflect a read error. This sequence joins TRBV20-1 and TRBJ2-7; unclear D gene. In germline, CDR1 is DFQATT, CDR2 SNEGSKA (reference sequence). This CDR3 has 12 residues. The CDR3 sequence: CSASPATYERYF. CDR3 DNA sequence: TGCAGTGCTAGTCCGGCCACCTACGAGCGGTACTTC.

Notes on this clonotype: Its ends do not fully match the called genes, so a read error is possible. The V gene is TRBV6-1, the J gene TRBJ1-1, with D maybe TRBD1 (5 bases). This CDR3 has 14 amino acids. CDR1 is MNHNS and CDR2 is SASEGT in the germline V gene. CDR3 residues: CASCEDWGDTEAFF. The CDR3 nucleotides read TGCGCCAGCTGTGAAGACTGGGGCGACACTGAAGCTTTCTTT.

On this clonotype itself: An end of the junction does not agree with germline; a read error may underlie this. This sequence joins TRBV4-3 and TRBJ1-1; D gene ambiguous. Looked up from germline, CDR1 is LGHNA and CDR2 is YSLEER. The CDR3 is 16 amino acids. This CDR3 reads CASNQDLSGSGNEAFF. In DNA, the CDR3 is TGCGCCAGCAACCAAGATTTAAGTGGCAGCGGCAATGAAGCTTTCTTT.

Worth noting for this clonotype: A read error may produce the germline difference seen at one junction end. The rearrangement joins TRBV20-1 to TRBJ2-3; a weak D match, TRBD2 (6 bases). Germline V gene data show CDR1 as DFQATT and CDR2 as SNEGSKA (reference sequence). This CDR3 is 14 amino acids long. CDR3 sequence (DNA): TGTAGTGCTAGAGAGGCGGGATTGTCAGATACGCAGTATTTT. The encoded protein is CSAREAGLSDTQYF.

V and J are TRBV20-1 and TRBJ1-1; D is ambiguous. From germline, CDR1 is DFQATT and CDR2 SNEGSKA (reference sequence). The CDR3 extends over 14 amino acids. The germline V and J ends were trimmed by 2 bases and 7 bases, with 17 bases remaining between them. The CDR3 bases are TGCAGTGCTAGATCCAGTCCCTTTGGAAGTGAAGCTTTCTTT. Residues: CSARSSPFGSEAFF.

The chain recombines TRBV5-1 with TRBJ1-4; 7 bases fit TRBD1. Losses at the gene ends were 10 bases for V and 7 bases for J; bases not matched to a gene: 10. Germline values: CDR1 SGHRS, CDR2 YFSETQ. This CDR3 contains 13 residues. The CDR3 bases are TGCGCCTATAAGGGGGCGATTAGTGAAAAACTGTTTTTT. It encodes CAYKGAISEKLFF.

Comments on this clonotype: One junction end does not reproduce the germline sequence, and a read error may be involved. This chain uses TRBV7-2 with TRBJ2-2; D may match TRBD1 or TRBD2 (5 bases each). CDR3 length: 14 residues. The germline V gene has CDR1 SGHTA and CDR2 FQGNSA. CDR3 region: CASSLTFGIGELIF. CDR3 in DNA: TGTGCCAGCAGCTTAACGTTCGGGATAGGGGAGCTGATTTTT.

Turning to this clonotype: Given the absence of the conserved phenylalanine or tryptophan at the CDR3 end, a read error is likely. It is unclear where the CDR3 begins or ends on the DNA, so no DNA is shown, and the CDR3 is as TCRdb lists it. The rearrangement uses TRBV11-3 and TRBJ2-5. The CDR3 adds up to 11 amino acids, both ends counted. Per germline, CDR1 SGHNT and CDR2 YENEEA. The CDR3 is CASSQKETRYL.